These 25 T cell receptor beta chains were sequenced from one sample in a study of cytomegalovirus exposure and HLA in healthy donors. Assay used: immunoSEQ multiplex PCR; TCRdb lists only in-frame clones, some missing. The table has around 160,000 clones, less than 95% seen once; the top ten hold 3% to 3.5%. The sample taken for sequencing was PBMCs. All receptors derive from a woman aged 18-29 years in good health and CMV-seropositive.

The chain joins TRBV7-7 to TRBJ2-5; 10 bases are shared with TRBD1. The CDR3 length is 16 residues. The ends lost 0 bases at V and 5 bases at J; junction bases unmatched: 6. CDR1 is SSHAT, CDR2 FNYEAQ, per germline (reference sequence). Written as DNA, the CDR3 is TGTGCCAGCAGCTTAGCAGGGACAGGGGCTTGGGAGACCCAGTACTTC. This gives the protein CASSLAGTGAWETQYF.

For this clone: The junction and the germline gene differ at one end; a read error may be behind it. CDR3 sequence: CASSLGSGRETQYF. The CDR3, as DNA: TGTGCCAGCAGCTTGGGGTCAGGGCGGGAGACCCAGTACTTC. The gene calls are TRBV5-3 and TRBJ2-5; weak D call: TRBD1 (5 bases). TRBV5-3 is designated an ORF whose function remains uncertain. This CDR3 is built from 14 residues.

The chain recombines TRBV23-1 with TRBJ1-1; D is perhaps TRBD1 (5 bases). TRBV23-1 is labeled an ORF, and its function is uncertain. Trimming removed 0 bases at V and 3 bases at J, with 14 bases between. CDR3 length: 16 residues. The CDR3 loop reads CASSQSSQGLDTEAFF. The DNA of the CDR3 is TGCGCCAGCAGTCAATCTAGCCAGGGATTGGACACTGAAGCTTTCTTT.

The V gene is TRBV6-6, the J gene TRBJ1-1; D gene ambiguous. This CDR3 has 12 residues. From germline, CDR1 is MNHNY and CDR2 SVGAGI (reference sequence). V lost 2 bases to trimming and J lost 3 bases, with 4 bases between them. DNA for the CDR3: TGTGCCAGCAGTTACATCGACACTGAAGCTTTCTTT. It codes for CASSYIDTEAFF.

The chain links TRBV28 to TRBJ2-2; 10 bases agree with TRBD2. V lost 6 bases and J lost 4; bases outside the gene matches: 11. The germline V gene has CDR1 MDHEN and CDR2 SYDVKM. The CDR3 is made up of 17 amino acids. The CDR3 sequence is CASSLPGTSVSTGELFF. Here the CDR3 DNA reads TGTGCCAGCAGCTTGCCCGGGACTAGCGTATCCACCGGGGAGCTGTTTTTT.

The chain carries TRBV7-2 and TRBJ1-2; possibly TRBD1 for D (6 bases). The V end was cut by 1 base, the J end by 4 bases, with 10 bases between. Germline CDR1 reads SGHTA; CDR2 reads FQGNSA. CDR3 length: 14 residues. CDR3 sequence: CASSLGTGPYGYTF. In nucleotides, the CDR3 is TGTGCCAGCAGCTTAGGTACAGGGCCCTATGGCTACACCTTC.

The gene calls are TRBV19 and TRBJ2-7, with D possibly being TRBD2 (6 bases). Germline lookup yields CDR1 LNHDA and CDR2 SQIVND (reference sequence). The CDR3 runs 15 residues. V gave up 5 bases and J gave up 6 bases, with 20 bases separating them. CDR3 in amino acids: CASSVGAEGISEQYF. The DNA of the CDR3 is TGTGCCAGTAGTGTAGGGGCGGAGGGGATCTCCGAGCAGTACTTC.

V is TRBV19 and J is TRBJ2-2; TRBD2 aligns across 7 bases. J was trimmed by 4 bases and V by 6 bases; bases with no gene match: 8. Germline loops: CDR1 LNHDA, CDR2 SQIVND (reference sequence). The length of the CDR3 is 15 residues. In nucleotides, the CDR3 is TGTGCCAGTAGCCCCCCGGGAGGCCCCACCGGGGAGCTGTTTTTT. Translation: CASSPPGGPTGELFF.

This clone was seen only a few times. This chain connects TRBV4-1 to TRBJ1-5; D is uncertain. The CDR3 is 13 residues long. Germline CDR1 reads MGHRA; CDR2 reads YSYEKL. V shed 4 bases and J shed 8 bases, with 12 bases lying between them. CDR3 nucleotide sequence: TGCGCCAGCAGCCGAGGGAGGGCGGAGCCCCAGCATTTT. It codes for CASSRGRAEPQHF.

The chain recombines TRBV29-1 with TRBJ1-1; D might be TRBD1 (6 bases). V gave up 7 bases and J gave up 0 bases, with 12 bases separating them. Per the germline V gene, CDR1 is SQVTM and CDR2 is ANQGSEA. The CDR3 covers 13 residues. The DNA of the CDR3 is TGCAGCGCAACGACAGGACTGAACACTGAAGCTTTCTTT. It codes for CSATTGLNTEAFF.

The chain carries TRBV7-2 and TRBJ2-5; TRBD2 matches 7 bases. The CDR3 is made up of 14 amino acids. Trimming removed 5 bases from V and 5 bases from J; junction bases left unmatched: 8. CDR1 SGHTA and CDR2 FQGNSA come from the germline V gene. CDR3 amino acids: CASSTNWGGETQYF. The CDR3 bases are TGTGCCAGCAGCACTAATTGGGGGGGGGAGACCCAGTACTTC.

The chain uses TRBV5-1 and TRBJ2-6, with D possibly matching TRBD2 (6 bases). Germline V gene data show CDR1 as SGHRS and CDR2 as YFSETQ. CDR3 length: 16 amino acids. V was trimmed by 6 bases and J by 0 bases, leaving 13 bases between them. The CDR3, as DNA: TGCGCCAGCAAGAAAGGGGACTTCTCTGGGGCCAACGTCCTGACTTTC. It encodes CASKKGDFSGANVLTF.

The chain couples TRBV5-1 to TRBJ2-7; no clear D. The germline V and J ends were trimmed by 1 base and 2 bases, with 10 bases remaining between them. This CDR3 is built from 14 residues. The germline V gene has CDR1 SGHRS and CDR2 YFSETQ. CDR3 residues: CASSLRQPPYEQYF. CDR3 coding DNA: TGCGCCAGCAGCTTGAGACAACCCCCCTACGAGCAGTACTTC.

This rearrangement joins TRBV9 to TRBJ2-7; a weak D match, TRBD2 (5 bases). Trimming cost V 2 bases and J 4 bases, with 19 bases left between them. CDR3 length equals 16 residues. Germline-derived CDR1 and CDR2 are SGDLS and YYNGEE. The DNA of the CDR3 is TGTGCCAGCAGCGTTCTAGAGGGCGGAGGATTTTACGAGCAGTACTTC. It translates to CASSVLEGGGFYEQYF.

The chain links TRBV7-9 to TRBJ2-5; D unclear. From germline, CDR1 is SEHNR and CDR2 FQNEAQ (reference sequence). This CDR3 has 12 amino acids. V was pared by 5 bases and J by 5 bases, with 9 bases between. CDR3 DNA sequence: TGTGCCAGCAGCGCGGCTGTCGAGACCCAGTACTTC. Amino acids: CASSAAVETQYF.

The genes are TRBV5-8 and TRBJ1-3; D remains ambiguous. The V and J ends lost 1 base and 0 bases respectively, with 5 bases between them. There are 14 residues in the CDR3. The germline CDR1 and CDR2 sequences are SGHTS and YDEGEE. This CDR3 is CASSLYSSGNTIYF. The DNA for the CDR3 is TGTGCCAGCAGCTTGTACAGCTCTGGAAACACCATATATTTT.

The chain is built from TRBV5-4 and TRBJ2-5; 9 bases match TRBD2. Per germline, CDR1 SGHNT and CDR2 YYREEE (reference sequence). V dropped 3 bases and J dropped 4; count of bases not matched to a gene: 4. The CDR3 has 14 residues. In nucleotides, the CDR3 is TGTGCCAGCAGCTCCCAGCGGGAGGTAGAGACCCAGTACTTC. Translating gives CASSSQREVETQYF.

The rearrangement joins TRBV6-1 to TRBJ2-1, with D possibly matching TRBD2 (6 bases). From germline, CDR1 is MNHNS and CDR2 SASEGT. Trimming cost V 1 base and J 9 bases, with 16 bases left between them. The CDR3 has 15 amino acids. This CDR3 is CASSEVARGLSEQFF. In DNA form, the CDR3 reads TGTGCCAGCAGTGAAGTCGCGCGGGGCTTGAGTGAGCAGTTCTTC.

V gene TRBV6-1 combines with J gene TRBJ2-1; TRBD1 aligns across 8 bases. V shed 5 bases, J shed 7 bases, and the junction held 7 bases outside the gene matches. The CDR3 totals 14 residues. Germline loops: CDR1 MNHNS, CDR2 SASEGT. CDR3 sequence: CASSPRGLGNEQFF. Written as DNA, the CDR3 is TGTGCCAGCAGTCCCAGGGGGCTTGGGAATGAGCAGTTCTTC.

Turning to this clone: The sample holds other DNA sequences that translate to the same CDR3. The gene calls are TRBV6-5 and TRBJ2-7; D gene ambiguous. This CDR3 is 14 amino acids long. CDR1 and CDR2 from the germline V gene are MNHEY and SVGAGI. Trimming removed 0 bases from V and 0 bases from J, with 6 bases in between. The chain's CDR3 is CASSYSRSSYEQYF. The DNA of the CDR3 is TGTGCCAGCAGTTACTCGCGGTCCTCCTACGAGCAGTACTTC.

The chain uses TRBV28 and TRBJ2-3, with D possibly being TRBD1 (6 bases). The germline CDR1 and CDR2 sequences are MDHEN and SYDVKM. Trimming pared 7 bases from V and 4 bases from J, leaving 18 bases between. The CDR3 is made up of 15 amino acids. The chain's CDR3 is CASNHQGPGADTQYF. DNA for the CDR3: TGTGCCAGCAACCATCAGGGGCCCGGTGCAGATACGCAGTATTTT.

V and J are TRBV7-2 and TRBJ1-2, with TRBD1 matching over 9 bases. CDR1 and CDR2 (germline): SGHTA, FQGNSA. There are 15 residues in the CDR3. The trim removed 1 base at V and 8 bases at J, leaving 8 bases unmatched. Here the CDR3 DNA reads TGTGCCAGCAGCTTAGGAGGCGGGACAGGGAGCGGCTACACCTTC. This sequence encodes CASSLGGGTGSGYTF.

CDR3 DNA: TGCACCAGCAGCCAAGATGGAGAAAGCGGAGGCACAGATACGCAGTATTTT. The encoded protein is CTSSQDGESGGTDTQYF. The chain links TRBV1 to TRBJ2-3; the table gives TRBD2 as D, unverified against the DNA. TRBV1 is reported as a pseudogene. This CDR3 region has 17 residues.

The chain combines TRBV15 with TRBJ1-3; D call uncertain. The CDR3 is 16 amino acids. The ends were cut back, 0 bases at V and 0 bases at J, with 9 bases in the middle. CDR1 and CDR2 (germline): LNHNV, YYDKDF (reference sequence). The CDR3 reads CATSRDLPLSGNTIYF. The CDR3 bases are TGTGCCACCAGCAGAGATTTACCACTCTCTGGAAACACCATATATTTT.

This clone is a singleton in its sample. The chain uses TRBV5-5 and TRBJ1-2, with D unresolved. The germline CDR1 and CDR2 sequences are SGHKS and YYEKEE (reference sequence). The CDR3 is 12 amino acids. V lost 5 bases and J 6 bases, leaving 11 bases between the germline ends. The CDR3 loop reads CASRTGMDGYTF. CDR3 nucleotide sequence: TGTGCCAGCAGAACGGGGATGGATGGCTACACCTTC.